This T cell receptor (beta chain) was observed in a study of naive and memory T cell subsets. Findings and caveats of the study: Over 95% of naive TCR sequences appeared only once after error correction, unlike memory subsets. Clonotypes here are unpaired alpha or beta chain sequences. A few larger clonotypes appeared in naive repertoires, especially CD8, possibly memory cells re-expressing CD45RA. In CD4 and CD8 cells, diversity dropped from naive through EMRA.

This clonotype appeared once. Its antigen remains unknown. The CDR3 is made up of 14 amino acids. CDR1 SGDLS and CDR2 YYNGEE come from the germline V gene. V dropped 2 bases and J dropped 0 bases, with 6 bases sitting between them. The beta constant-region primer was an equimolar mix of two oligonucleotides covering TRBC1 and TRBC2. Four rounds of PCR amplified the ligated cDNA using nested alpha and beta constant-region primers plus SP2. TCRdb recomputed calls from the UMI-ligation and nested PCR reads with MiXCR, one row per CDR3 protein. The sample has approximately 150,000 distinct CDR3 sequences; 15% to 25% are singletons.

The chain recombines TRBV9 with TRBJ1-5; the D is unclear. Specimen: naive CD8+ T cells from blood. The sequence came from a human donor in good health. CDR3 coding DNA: TGTGCCAGCAGCGTTGGGTATAGCAATCAGCCCCAGCATTTT. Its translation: CASSVGYSNQPQHF. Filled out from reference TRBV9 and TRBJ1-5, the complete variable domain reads DSGVTQTPKHLITATGQRVTLRCSPRSGDLSVYWYQQSLDQGLQFLIQYYNGEERAKGNILERFSAQQFPDLHSELNLSSLELGDSALYFCASSVGYSNQPQHFGDGTRLSIL.